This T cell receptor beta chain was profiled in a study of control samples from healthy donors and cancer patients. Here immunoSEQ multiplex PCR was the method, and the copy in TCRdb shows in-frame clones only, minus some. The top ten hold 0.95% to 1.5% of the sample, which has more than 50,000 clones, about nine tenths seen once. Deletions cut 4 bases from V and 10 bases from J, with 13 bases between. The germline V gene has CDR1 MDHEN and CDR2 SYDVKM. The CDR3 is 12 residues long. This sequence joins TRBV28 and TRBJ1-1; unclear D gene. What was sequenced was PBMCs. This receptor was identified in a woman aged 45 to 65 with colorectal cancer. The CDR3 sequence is CASSWPRALAFF. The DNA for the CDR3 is TGTGCCAGCAGTTGGCCTCGGGCCCTAGCTTTCTTT.